This T cell receptor beta chain is drawn from a study of blood T cell repertoires in COVID-19. The wider study: Sample material is recorded as cDNA or gDNA derived from T cells, B-cell-depleted T cells, or PBMCs.

Germline assignment: CDR1 LGHNA and CDR2 YNFKEQ. The J segment lost 0 bases and the V segment lost 10 bases, leaving 9 bases of the junction unmatched. CDR3 length equals 15 residues. This clone was seen more than once but under ten times. In the original processing: Cell counts per sample came from amplifying reference gene primers. Some clones are missing from TCRdb's copy, which holds only in-frame ones; the method was immunoSEQ multiplex PCR. The V and J calls and clone size come from that table; D and trimming were worked out from the DNA. The sample yields around 63,000 clones, 72% seen once. This TCR was recovered from a woman in her 70s with COVID-19, enrolled during active disease. The specimen was peripheral blood. The chain links TRBV4-2 to TRBJ1-3; 7 bases align to TRBD1. This chain's CDR3 is CATGQDLDSGNTIYF. The CDR3 coding sequence is TGTGCCACCGGACAGGACTTAGACTCTGGAAACACCATATATTTT.